This T cell receptor (beta chain) was obtained from a study of OX40 agonist ivuxolimab in advanced cancers. For the study in its entirety: Ivuxolimab, which targeted the costimulatory receptor OX40 (CD134), was an agonistic, fully human IgG2 monoclonal antibody. In the dose-escalation cohort, approximately 82% of patients were male, and the mean age was 60 years with a range of roughly 20 to 79. The monotherapy dose-escalation portion (N ≈ 50 patients) of the phase I ivuxolimab trial is reported in the paper. Intravenous ivuxolimab was administered to patients every 2 weeks at six dose levels: 0.01, 0.1, 0.3, 1.5, 3 and 10 mg/kg. Of the approximately 50 dose-escalation patients, hepatocellular carcinoma was present in approximately 20, melanoma in approximately 15, renal cell carcinoma in 9 and head and neck cancer in 9. The purpose of peripheral TCRbeta sequencing was to test whether ivuxolimab changed TCR sequence diversity and led to clonal T-cell expansion. Prior anti-PD-1, anti-PD-L1 or anti-CTLA-4 therapy was permitted, and checkpoint inhibitors had been received by around 40% of dose-escalation patients. Three dose-escalation patients achieved partial responses, one with hepatocellular carcinoma and two with cutaneous melanoma.

Comments on this clone: No cognate antigen has been identified for it. No base qualities exist here, and no much larger clone lies one base off it.

Summary of the overall study and its limitations: Low levels of normalized T-cell clonal expansion were also shown by some nonresponding patients. The antigen specificity of the peripheral T cells that underwent clonal expansion was not determined. Partial responders in the 0.1-3.0 mg/kg groups had among the lowest normalized peripheral clonal expansion, especially among CD8+ T cells. After ivuxolimab, CD8+ T cells had more expanded clones than CD4+ T cells on average. At doses of 0.1 to 3.0 mg/kg, clonal expansion of both CD4+ and CD8+ blood T cells was observed from baseline to week 6.

The trial excluded patients who had a history of autoimmune disease or who were on systemic immunosuppression. Peripheral blood for TCR sequencing was collected from all dose cohorts at baseline, on cycle 4 day 1, and on cycle 7 day 1. The samples were drawn from a first-in-human, open-label, multicenter phase I dose-escalation trial of ivuxolimab. The trial enrolled adults with locally advanced or metastatic head and neck squamous cell, hepatocellular, melanoma or renal cell carcinoma. CD4+ and CD8+ T cells were sorted separately from peripheral blood before TCR sequencing. For sequencing of the TCRbeta CDR3 region, genomic DNA was extracted from the sorted cells. The immunoSEQ Assay was used for sequencing of TCRbeta CDR3 regions. TCRdb took this table from immuneACCESS and kept in-frame rearrangements with V and J called. Such tables lack part of the clones; where checked against another copy, unresolved V genes explain under half of the gap, and the rest is unexplained. The sample has about 58,000 clones on record, around 90% of them singletons. Clones ranked in the top ten supply under 4% of the sample.

The germline V and J ends show losses of 5 bases and 4 bases respectively, and no gene match explains 4 bases of the junction. Sequences SGHAT (CDR1) and FQDESV (CDR2) are obtained from the germline V gene (reference sequence). Inclusive of the bounding cysteine and phenylalanine, the CDR3 is 13 residues long. Here the CDR3 DNA is all that survives: 39 bases in frame from base 1. Sequences were derived from CD4+ or CD8+ T cells sorted from blood, sampled in a trial of the OX40 agonist ivuxolimab. The V gene is TRBV11-1 and the J gene is TRBJ2-7, with 8 bases aligning to TRBD1. This TCR was recovered from an adult with an advanced solid tumor such as melanoma, head and neck, liver or kidney cancer. The CDR3 region: CASSRDRTYEQYF. The nucleotide sequence reads TGTGCCAGCAGCCGGGACAGGACATACGAGCAGTACTTC.